Below are 12 T cell receptor beta chains sequenced from a single sample in a study of radiotherapy plus CTLA-4 blockade in lung cancer. Produced via immunoSEQ multiplex PCR; TCRdb's table is partial and in-frame only. Here the sample spans about 80,000 clones, 60% to 85% being singletons. The material sequenced was peripheral blood, taken from a patient treated with radiotherapy plus ipilimumab. Every receptor here comes from a human donor with non-small cell lung cancer whose response to radiotherapy plus ipilimumab could not be evaluated. Some clones in this sample may be carry-over from other donors' samples.

This clone was counted once. V is TRBV6-1 and J is TRBJ2-7; 10 bases map to TRBD2. The CDR3 has 15 amino acids. The germline CDR1 and CDR2 sequences are MNHNS and SASEGT. V gave up 0 bases and J gave up 6 bases; unmatched junction bases: 5. This CDR3 is CASSEATSGEVEQYF. As DNA, the CDR3 is TGTGCCAGCAGTGAAGCTACTAGCGGGGAGGTCGAGCAGTACTTC.

In nucleotides, the CDR3 is TGTGCCAGTAGTATAAAGGGAGGGAGCGGCTATGGCTACACCTTC. It specifies CASSIKGGSGYGYTF. The chain combines TRBV19 with TRBJ1-2; unclear D gene. The CDR3 is made up of 15 amino acids. V lost 2 bases and J 4 bases, leaving 14 bases between the germline ends. The germline gives CDR1 LNHDA, CDR2 SQIVND (reference sequence).

The chain links TRBV6-1 to TRBJ2-7, with D unresolved. Trimming removed 0 bases from V and 1 base from J, with 13 bases in between. The germline CDR1 and CDR2 sequences are MNHNS and SASEGT. The length of the CDR3 is 16 residues. CDR3 DNA: TGTGCCAGCAGTGAAGCCGGCATGGCAGGTTCCTACGAGCAGTACTTC. It specifies CASSEAGMAGSYEQYF.

The J gene is TRBJ2-7, the V gene TRBV7-9, with D unclear. Trimming shortened V by 5 bases and J by 2 bases, and 7 bases separated the two germline ends. The CDR3 length is 12 residues. CDR1 is SEHNR, CDR2 FQNEAQ, per germline (reference sequence). The CDR3 protein is CASSRDTYEQYF. CDR3 in DNA: TGTGCCAGCAGCAGAGACACCTACGAGCAGTACTTC.

This rearrangement joins TRBV4-1 to TRBJ1-6, with 7 bases aligning to TRBD1. This CDR3 is 20 amino acids long. V was pared by 0 bases and J by 7 bases, with 18 bases of the junction left unmatched. CDR1 is MGHRA, CDR2 YSYEKL, per germline. As DNA, the CDR3 is TGCGCCAGCAGCCAAGAAGCGCCGGGGCTTGTAGGGGGCGCGAATTCACCCCTCCACTTT. Translated, it gives CASSQEAPGLVGGANSPLHF.

V gene TRBV5-1 combines with J gene TRBJ1-5, with 8 nucleotides matching TRBD1. Germline V gives CDR1 SGHRS, CDR2 YFSETQ. Trimming cost V 4 bases and J 2 bases; bases outside gene matches: 8. This CDR3 region has 16 residues. The CDR3: CASSLFDRGGNQPQHF. CDR3 coding DNA: TGCGCCAGCAGCCTATTCGACAGGGGAGGCAATCAGCCCCAGCATTTT. The full variable domain, with the rest looked up from reference TRBV5-1 and TRBJ1-5, is KAGVTQTPRYLIKTRGQQVTLSCSPISGHRSVSWYQQTPGQGLQFLFEYFSETQRNKGNFPGRFSGRQFSNSRSEMNVSTLELGDSALYLCASSLFDRGGNQPQHFGDGTRLSIL.

CDR3 residues: CASTQGLGQPQHF. The CDR3, as DNA: TGTGCCAGCACCCAGGGACTAGGTCAGCCCCAGCATTTT. The chain recombines TRBV5-5 with TRBJ1-5; weak D call: TRBD1 (5 bases). Germline CDR1 reads SGHKS; CDR2 reads YYEKEE (reference sequence). This CDR3 contains 13 residues. Trimming stripped 6 bases from V and 6 bases from J, with 13 bases between.

CDR3 in DNA: TGTGCCAGCAGCTTTATAATGGATACGCAGTATTTT. Encoded protein: CASSFIMDTQYF. This chain joins TRBV7-9 and TRBJ2-3; D gene uncertain. CDR1 and CDR2 (germline): SEHNR, FQNEAQ (reference sequence). Trimming left V 3 bases short and J 6 bases short, with 7 bases between. CDR3 size: 12 residues.

The chain joins TRBV6-6 to TRBJ1-2; D is unclear. Between the trimmed V and J ends, which lost 5 bases and 8 bases, there was a span of 15 bases. In germline, CDR1 is MNHNY, CDR2 SVGAGI (reference sequence). This CDR3 has 13 amino acids. The CDR3 nucleotides read TGTGCCAGCAGTACCCGGCGCGAGGAAGGCTACACCTTC. It is translated as CASSTRREEGYTF.

The chain is built from TRBV5-1 and TRBJ2-3, with unresolved D. The CDR3 runs to 16 residues. Germline lookup yields CDR1 SGHRS and CDR2 YFSETQ. V was shortened by 6 bases and J by 4 bases, with 21 bases between the two germline ends. CDR3 coding DNA: TGCGCCAGCACCCCCGAGACACCTCGAGTGGCAGATACGCAGTATTTT. It specifies CASTPETPRVADTQYF.

The chain employs TRBV13 and TRBJ2-3; TRBD1 is a possible D gene (6 bases). The CDR3 covers 13 residues. V was cut by 1 base and J by 6 bases, with 8 bases left in between. In germline, CDR1 is PRHDT, CDR2 FYEKMQ (reference sequence). As DNA, the CDR3 is TGTGCCAGCAGCTTAGTGGGGGCGGATACGCAGTATTTT. Its protein is CASSLVGADTQYF.

The chain employs TRBV28 and TRBJ1-6; 7 positions agree with TRBD1. After removal of 2 bases from V and 6 bases from J, the junction contained 10 bases not matched to a gene. Germline-derived CDR1 and CDR2 are MDHEN and SYDVKM. The length of the CDR3 is 17 residues. The CDR3 bases are TGTGCCAGCAGTTTAGGATACAGGGGTTTCCCTAATTCACCCCTCCACTTT. Its translation is CASSLGYRGFPNSPLHF.